This entry describes one T cell receptor (beta chain). The data derive from a study of blood T cell repertoires in COVID-19. Trimming cost V 6 bases and J 5 bases, with 12 bases left between them. The CDR3 has 13 residues. The repertoire was sequenced with immunoSEQ multiplex PCR; TCRdb's copy has only in-frame clones and lacks some. The sample lists a few hundred thousand clones; 85% to 90% were seen once. This clonotype was sampled from a woman in her thirties who had recovered from COVID-19. This chain connects TRBV23-1 to TRBJ2-3; the D gene is possibly TRBD2 (5 bases). TRBV23-1 is an ORF for which the function is uncertain. What was sequenced was PBMCs or T cells enriched from blood (not recorded which). CDR3 in DNA: TGCGCCAGCAGGTCCCGGGATGAAGATACGCAGTATTTT. This translates into CASRSRDEDTQYF.